The entry that follows covers one T cell receptor beta chain sequence. The record originates from a study of graft-versus-host responses after intestinal transplantation. The method was immunoSEQ multiplex PCR; TCRdb's version includes in-frame clones alone and lacks a portion of them. The sample yields roughly 25,000 clones, approximately 93% seen once. This CDR3 is 16 amino acids long. Germline assignment: CDR1 SSHAT and CDR2 FNYEAQ (reference sequence). Between the trimmed V and J ends, which lost 3 bases and 3 bases, there was a span of 15 bases. The sequencing here drew on PBMCs, taken 18 days after transplant. The chain joins TRBV7-7 to TRBJ1-5; D ambiguous. The sequence came from a human patient who received an intestinal transplant, so some T cells may come from the graft donor. CDR3 region: CASSFGSCPLNQPQHF. In DNA, the CDR3 is TGTGCCAGCAGCTTCGGGAGCTGCCCCCTCAATCAGCCCCAGCATTTT. Supplemented by reference TRBV7-7 and TRBJ1-5, the full variable domain reads GAGVSQSPRYKVTKRGQDVTLRCDPISSHATLYWYQQALGQGPEFLTYFNYEAQPDKSGLPSDRFSAERPEGSISTLTIQRTEQRDSAMYRCASSFGSCPLNQPQHFGDGTRLSIL.